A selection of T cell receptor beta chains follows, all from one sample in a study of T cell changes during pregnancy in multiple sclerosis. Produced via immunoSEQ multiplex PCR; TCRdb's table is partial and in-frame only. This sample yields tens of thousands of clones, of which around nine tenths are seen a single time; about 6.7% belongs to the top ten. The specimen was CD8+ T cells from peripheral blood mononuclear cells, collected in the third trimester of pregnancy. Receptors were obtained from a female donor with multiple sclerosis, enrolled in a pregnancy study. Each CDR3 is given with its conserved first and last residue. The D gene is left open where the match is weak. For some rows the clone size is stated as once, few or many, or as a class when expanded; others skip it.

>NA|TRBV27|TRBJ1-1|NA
CASSLVRGGGTEAFF
TGTGCCAGCAGTTTAGTTCGAGGAGGAGGCACTGAAGCTTTCTTT
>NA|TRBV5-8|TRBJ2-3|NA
CASSPAYEGTDTQYF
TGTGCCAGCAGCCCCGCGTATGAGGGTACAGATACGCAGTATTTT
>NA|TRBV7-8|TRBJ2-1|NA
CASSLATGSSYNEQFF
TGTGCCAGCAGCTTAGCCACAGGGTCCTCCTACAATGAGCAGTTCTTC
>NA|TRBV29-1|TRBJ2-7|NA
CSVGSGEDSEQYF
TGCAGCGTTGGGTCCGGGGAAGATAGCGAGCAGTACTTC
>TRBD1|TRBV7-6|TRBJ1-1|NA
CASSGPGTGVTEAFF
TGTGCCAGCAGCGGCCCCGGGACAGGGGTGACTGAAGCTTTCTTT
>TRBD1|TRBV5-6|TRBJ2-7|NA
CASSFGTGSYEQYF
TGTGCCAGCAGCTTTGGGACAGGCTCTTACGAGCAGTACTTC
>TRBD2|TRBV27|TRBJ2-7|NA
CASSPKSGRSYEQYF
TGTGCCAGCAGTCCTAAAAGCGGGAGGTCCTACGAGCAGTACTTC
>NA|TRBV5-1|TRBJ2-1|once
CASSLGIRGSSYNEQFF
TGCGCCAGCAGCTTGGGAATCCGTGGGAGCTCCTACAATGAGCAGTTCTTC
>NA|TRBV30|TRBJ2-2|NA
CAWTGNTGELFF
TGTGCCTGGACAGGGAACACCGGGGAGCTGTTTTTT
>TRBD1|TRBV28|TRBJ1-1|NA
CASKLQGENTEAFF
TGTGCCAGCAAACTACAGGGGGAGAACACTGAAGCTTTCTTT
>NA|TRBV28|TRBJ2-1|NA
CASSFVRDSTYNEQFF
TGTGCCAGCAGTTTCGTCAGGGATTCGACCTACAATGAGCAGTTCTTC
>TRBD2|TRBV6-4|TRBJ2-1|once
CASSGLAGGGSEQFF
TGTGCCAGCAGTGGACTAGCGGGAGGCGGGAGTGAGCAGTTCTTC
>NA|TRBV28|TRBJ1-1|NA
CASSYDALDRDIGEAFF
TGTGCCAGCAGCTACGACGCACTGGACCGGGACATAGGTGAAGCTTTCTTT
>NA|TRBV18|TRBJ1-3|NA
CASSPPQGFGNTIYF
TGTGCCAGCTCACCACCACAGGGTTTTGGAAACACCATATATTTT
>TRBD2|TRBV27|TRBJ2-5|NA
CASSALGLAGGGETQYF
TGTGCCAGCAGTGCCCTCGGACTAGCGGGAGGAGGAGAGACCCAGTACTTC
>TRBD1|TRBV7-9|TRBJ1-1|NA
CASSLAIQGARAFF
TGTGCCAGCAGCTTAGCGATACAGGGGGCTCGAGCTTTCTTT
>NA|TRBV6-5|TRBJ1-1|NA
CASKQVAFGTEAFF
TGTGCCAGCAAACAGGTTGCGTTTGGCACTGAAGCTTTCTTT
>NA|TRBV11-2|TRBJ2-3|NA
CASSSEFTDTQYF
TGTGCCAGCAGCTCGGAGTTCACAGATACGCAGTATTTT
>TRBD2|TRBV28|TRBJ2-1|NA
CASSITSASYNEQFF
TGTGCCAGCAGTATAACTAGCGCCTCCTACAATGAGCAGTTCTTC
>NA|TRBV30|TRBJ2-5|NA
CAWSVQAEETQYF
TGTGCCTGGAGTGTACAAGCGGAAGAGACCCAGTACTTC
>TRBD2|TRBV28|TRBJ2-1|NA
CASSGTSGGNNEQFF
TGTGCCAGCAGTGGCACTAGCGGTGGAAACAATGAGCAGTTCTTC
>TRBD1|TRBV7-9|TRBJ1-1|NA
CASSPVGQGRGGTEAFF
TGTGCCAGCAGCCCGGTGGGACAGGGGAGAGGAGGCACTGAAGCTTTCTTT
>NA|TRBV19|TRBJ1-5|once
CASSIPQSNQPQHF
TGTGCCAGTAGTATCCCACAAAGCAATCAGCCCCAGCATTTT
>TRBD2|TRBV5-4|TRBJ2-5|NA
CASSFSGGAGETQYF
TGTGCCAGCAGCTTCAGCGGGGGGGCAGGCGAGACCCAGTACTTC
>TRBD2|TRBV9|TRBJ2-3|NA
CASSSSGGVTDTQYF
TGTGCCAGCAGCTCAAGCGGGGGAGTCACAGATACGCAGTATTTT
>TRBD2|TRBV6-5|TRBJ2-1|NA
CASSPGLQHNEQFF
TGTGCCAGCAGCCCGGGACTACAACACAATGAGCAGTTCTTC
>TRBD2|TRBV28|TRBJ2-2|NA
CASKRGTGELFF
TGTGCCAGCAAGCGGGGCACCGGGGAGCTGTTTTTT
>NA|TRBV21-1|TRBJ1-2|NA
CASSNRQGTSTLANYGYTF
TGTGCCAGCAGCAACAGACAGGGGACCTCCACGTTAGCTAACTATGGCTACACCTTC
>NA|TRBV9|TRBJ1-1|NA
CASSVGQANTEAFF
TGTGCCAGCAGCGTAGGACAGGCGAACACTGAAGCTTTCTTT
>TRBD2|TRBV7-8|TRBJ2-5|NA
CASSTGTSGGQETQYF
TGTGCCAGCAGCACCGGGACTAGCGGGGGACAAGAGACCCAGTACTTC
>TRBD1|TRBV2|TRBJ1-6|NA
CASSEGGQGGNSPLHF
TGTGCCAGCAGTGAAGGAGGACAGGGCGGGAATTCACCCCTCCACTTT
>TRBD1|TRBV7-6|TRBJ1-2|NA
CASSSGQGAHYTF
TGTGCCAGCAGCTCCGGACAGGGGGCACACTACACCTTC
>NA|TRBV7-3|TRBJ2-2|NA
CASSLIQSNTGELFF
TGTGCCAGCAGCTTAATCCAGTCGAACACCGGGGAGCTGTTTTTT
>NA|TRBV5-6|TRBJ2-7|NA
CASSPNRVSYEQYF
TGTGCCAGCAGCCCGAACAGGGTCTCCTACGAGCAGTACTTC
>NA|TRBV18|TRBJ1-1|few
CASSVAENSPAFF
TGTGCCAGCTCAGTGGCAGAAAATTCGCCAGCTTTCTTT
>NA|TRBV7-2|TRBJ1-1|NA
CASSLDAGWNTEAFF
TGTGCCAGCAGCTTAGATGCAGGGTGGAACACTGAAGCTTTCTTT
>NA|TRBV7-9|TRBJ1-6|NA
CASSERTGSGNSPLHF
TGTGCCAGCAGCGAACGAACAGGGAGTGGTAATTCACCCCTCCACTTT
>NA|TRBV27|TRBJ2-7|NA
CASSLAGDSYEQYF
TGTGCCAGCAGTTTGGCCGGGGACTCCTACGAGCAGTACTTC
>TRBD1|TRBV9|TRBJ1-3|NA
CASSSGQAGNTIYF
TGTGCCAGCAGCTCCGGACAGGCTGGAAACACCATATATTTT
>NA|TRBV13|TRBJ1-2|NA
CASSLESDYGYTF
TGTGCCAGCAGCTTAGAGTCGGACTATGGCTACACCTTC
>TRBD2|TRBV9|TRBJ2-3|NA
CASSADSGAGGTDTQYF
TGTGCCAGCAGCGCCGATAGCGGGGCGGGCGGCACAGATACGCAGTATTTT